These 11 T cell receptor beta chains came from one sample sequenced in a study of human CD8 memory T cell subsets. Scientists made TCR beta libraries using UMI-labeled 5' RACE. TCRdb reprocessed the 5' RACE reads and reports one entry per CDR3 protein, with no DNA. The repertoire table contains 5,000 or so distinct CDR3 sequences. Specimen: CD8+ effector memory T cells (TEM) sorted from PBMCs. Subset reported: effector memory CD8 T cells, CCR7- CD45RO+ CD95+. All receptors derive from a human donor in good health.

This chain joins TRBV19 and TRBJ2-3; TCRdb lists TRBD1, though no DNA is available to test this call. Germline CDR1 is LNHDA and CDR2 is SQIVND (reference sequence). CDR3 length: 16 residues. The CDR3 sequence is CASSMFGGWGTDTQYF. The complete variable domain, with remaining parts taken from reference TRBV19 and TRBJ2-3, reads DGGITQSPKYLFRKEGQNVTLSCEQNLNHDAMYWYRQDPGQGLRLIYYSQIVNDFQKGDIAEGYSVSREKKESFPLTVTSAQKNPTAFYLCASSMFGGWGTDTQYFGPGTRLTVL.

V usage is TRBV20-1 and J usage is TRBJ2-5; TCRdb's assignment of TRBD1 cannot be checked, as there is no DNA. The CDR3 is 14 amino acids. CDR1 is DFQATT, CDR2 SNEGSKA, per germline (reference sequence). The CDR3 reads CSARAGTAQETQYF.

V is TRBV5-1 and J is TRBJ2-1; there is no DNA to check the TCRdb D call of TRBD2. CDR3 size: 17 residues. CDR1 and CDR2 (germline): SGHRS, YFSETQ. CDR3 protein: CASSLTARLATYNEQFF.

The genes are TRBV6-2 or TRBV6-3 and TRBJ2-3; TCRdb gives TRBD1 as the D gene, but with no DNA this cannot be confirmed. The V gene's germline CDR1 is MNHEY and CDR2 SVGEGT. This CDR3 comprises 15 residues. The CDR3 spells CASTQGGSSTDTQYF.

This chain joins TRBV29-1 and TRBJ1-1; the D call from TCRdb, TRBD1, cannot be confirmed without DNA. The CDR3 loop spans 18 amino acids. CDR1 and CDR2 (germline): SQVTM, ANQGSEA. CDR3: CSAAGTGSSRVMNTEAFF. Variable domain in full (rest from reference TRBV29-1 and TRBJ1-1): SAVISQKPSRDICQRGTSLTIQCQVDSQVTMMFWYRQQPGQSLTLIATANQGSEATYESGFVIDKFPISRPNLTFSTLTVSNMSPEDSSIYLCSAAGTGSSRVMNTEAFFGQGTRLTVV.

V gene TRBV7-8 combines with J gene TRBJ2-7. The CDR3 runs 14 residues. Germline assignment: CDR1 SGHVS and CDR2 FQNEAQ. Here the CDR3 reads CASSLGGAAYEQYF.

CDR3: CASSLTPGSYNEQFF. V and J are TRBV6-5 and TRBJ2-1; TCRdb picks TRBD1, but there is no DNA to check that call. The germline CDR1 and CDR2 sequences are MNHEY and SVGAGI. This CDR3 has 15 amino acids.

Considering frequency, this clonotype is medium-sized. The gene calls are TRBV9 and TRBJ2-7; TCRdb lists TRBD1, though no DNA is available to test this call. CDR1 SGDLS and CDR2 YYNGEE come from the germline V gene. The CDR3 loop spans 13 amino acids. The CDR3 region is CASSRTGSHEQYF.

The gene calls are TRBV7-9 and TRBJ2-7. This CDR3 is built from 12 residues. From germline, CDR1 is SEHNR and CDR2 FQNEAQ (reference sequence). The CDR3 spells CASSFLRDGQYF.

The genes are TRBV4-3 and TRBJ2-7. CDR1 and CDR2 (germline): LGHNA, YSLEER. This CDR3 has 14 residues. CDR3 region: CASSQSLGKYEQYF.

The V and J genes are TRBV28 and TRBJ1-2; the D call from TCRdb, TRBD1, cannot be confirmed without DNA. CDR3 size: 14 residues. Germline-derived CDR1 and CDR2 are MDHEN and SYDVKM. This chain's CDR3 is CASSLRTGAYGYTF.